The clone carrying this T cell receptor beta chain was seen only a few times. Its antigen remains unidentified. This specimen belongs to a study of T cell repertoires in cytomegalovirus infection. Looking at the study overall: Indicated by public TCR beta signatures were CMV infection and matching HLA type.

TCRdb called the reads again in MiXCR, with one record for every CDR3 protein. The data contain about 490,000 distinct CDR3 sequences, 26% of them singletons. The germline gives CDR1 MDHEN, CDR2 SYDVKM. This CDR3 has 18 amino acids. V lost 5 bases and J lost 4, with 25 bases in between. Study-wide results and caveats: Clonotypes of TCR beta that were HLA-C-restricted and CMV-specific dominated the ex vivo response. Cumulative public TCR beta family frequency identified CMV carriers with the relevant HLA.

This TCR was sampled from a human donor in good health (CMV status not recorded). Some clones in this sample may be carry-over from other donors' samples. Sequencing was performed on PBMCs. V is TRBV28 and J is TRBJ2-3; D remains unclear. The CDR3 region has the DNA TGTGCCAGCAGTACTCTCCGAGAAGTCGGTGCCGACTCAGATACGCAGTATTTT. Translating it yields CASSTLREVGADSDTQYF.